This T cell receptor (beta chain) was sequenced in a study of cytomegalovirus exposure and HLA in healthy donors. Study results and limitations: Sequencing likely generated an artifact that appeared as a cluster of highly shared sequence variants. Altogether, 160 or so TCR beta chains were recorded as cytomegalovirus-associated. In a later analysis, V- and J-gene trimming of beta chains associated with a DCLRE1C missense variant, replicated independently.

60 Vbeta and 13 Jbeta primers were used in PCR. Sequenced by immunoSEQ multiplex PCR; TCRdb stores in-frame clones only, minus some. The data contain about 81,000 clones, 75% to 90% of them seen just once; the ten biggest clones take up under 2.5%. V lost 1 base and J 2 bases, leaving 8 bases between the germline ends. Germline V gene sequence: CDR1 MNHNS, CDR2 SASEGT. CDR3 length: 14 residues. In the case of this clone: Its antigen is not identified.

V gene TRBV6-1 combines with J gene TRBJ1-2; the D gene is possibly TRBD1 (5 bases). This clonotype originated in a man between 18 and 29 years old in good health and CMV-seronegative. The source material was PBMCs. CDR3 bases: TGTGCCAGCAGTGAAGGGGGGGACAACTATGGCTACACCTTC. It yields the protein CASSEGGDNYGYTF.